These T cell receptor beta chains were read from a single sample in a study of T-cell reconstitution after alpha-beta-depleted transplantation in children. Each CDR3 protein gets one entry after TCRdb re-called the PCR reads with MiXCR. Of some 590,000 distinct CDR3 sequences in the sample, over 9.5% are singletons; the top ten hold about 4%. This specimen was PBMCs from the stem cell graft donor, taken from the stem cell graft. All receptors come from a human donor who donated a stem cell graft to a child with acute myeloid leukemia. The CDR3 runs from the conserved cysteine through the conserved F or W. D genes are given only for firm matches. The listing skips clone size in some rows; elsewhere it reads once, few, many or a size class.

v_call	cdr3_length	clone_size	d_call	j_call	cdr3_nt	cdr3_aa
TRBV7-2	14	-	TRBD2	TRBJ2-7	TGTGCCAGCAGCTTACGCGGGAGGGCTAACGAGCAGTACTTC	CASSLRGRANEQYF
TRBV24-1	14	few	-	TRBJ1-5	TGTGCCACCAGTGATGACAATAGCAATCAGCCCCAGCATTTT	CATSDDNSNQPQHF
TRBV15	11	few	-	TRBJ2-1	TGTGCCACCAGCACCCGGCATGAGCAGTTCTTC	CATSTRHEQFF
TRBV6-5	16	many	TRBD2	TRBJ2-2	TGTGCCAGCAGCCTTACTAGCGGGACGAACACCGGGGAGCTGTTTTTT	CASSLTSGTNTGELFF
TRBV4-3	14	-	-	TRBJ2-3	TGCGCCAGCAGCCAAGATTCCCAGGGAGATACGCAGTATTTT	CASSQDSQGDTQYF
TRBV27	14	-	-	TRBJ1-1	TGTGCCAGCAGTTTCCTTGGCCTGAACACTGAAGCTTTCTTT	CASSFLGLNTEAFF
TRBV5-1	15	-	TRBD2	TRBJ2-1	TGCGCCAGCAGCCACTCTAGCGGAAACTACAATGAGCAGTTCTTC	CASSHSSGNYNEQFF
TRBV7-2	14	-	TRBD2	TRBJ2-7	TGTGCCAGCAGCCCACAGACTAGCGGGAGGCCCTCAGTCTTC	CASSPQTSGRPSVF
TRBV7-9	17	few	TRBD2	TRBJ2-1	TGTGCCAGCAGCTCTGAGACTAGCGGGACCTTCTACAATGAGCAGTTCTTC	CASSSETSGTFYNEQFF
TRBV29-1	14	-	-	TRBJ2-1	TGCAGCGTTGCCAGGGGTGGGTCCTACAATGAGCAGTTCTTC	CSVARGGSYNEQFF
TRBV20-1	15	-	TRBD2	TRBJ2-5	TGCAGTGCTAGAGATCCTAGCGGGAGTGGAGAGACCCAGTACTTC	CSARDPSGSGETQYF
TRBV18	14	few	-	TRBJ2-1	TGTGCCAGCTCACCATCCCAGATATACAATGAGCAGTTCTTC	CASSPSQIYNEQFF
TRBV5-1	16	-	TRBD2	TRBJ2-7	TGCGCCAGCAGCTTGGAGGGACTAGCGGGCACCTACGAGCAGTACTTC	CASSLEGLAGTYEQYF
TRBV2	16	-	-	TRBJ2-2	TGTGCCAGCAGTGAGGTGGCCAACATCCCCACCGGGGAGCTGTTTTTT	CASSEVANIPTGELFF
TRBV10-3	13	many	-	TRBJ1-1	TGTGCCTCCCGGAAGGGGGAGAACACTGAAGCTTTCTTT	CASRKGENTEAFF
TRBV20-1	12	-	-	TRBJ2-5	TGCAGTGCTAGTGGGACCCAAGAGACCCAGTACTTC	CSASGTQETQYF
TRBV7-3	15	-	-	TRBJ2-1	TGTGCCAGCAGCTCGGGGGACCCCTCCTACAATGAGCAGTTCTTC	CASSSGDPSYNEQFF
TRBV20-1	14	few	-	TRBJ2-3	TGCAGTGCTAGTGACCCGGTGGATGGAGATACGCAGTATTTT	CSASDPVDGDTQYF
TRBV20-1	14	few	-	TRBJ2-5	TGCAGTGCGCCCGAGCCGGGGGCGGGAGAGACCCAGTACTTC	CSAPEPGAGETQYF
TRBV29-1	14	few	TRBD1	TRBJ1-5	TGCAGCGTTTCGACAGGGGGCGCCAATCAGCCCCAGCATTTT	CSVSTGGANQPQHF
TRBV7-9	14	many	-	TRBJ2-5	TGTGCCAGCAGCTTAGCGGGAGCGAAGGAGACCCAGTACTTC	CASSLAGAKETQYF
TRBV6-1	17	-	TRBD1	TRBJ1-5	TGTGCCAGCAGTGACCCTTCCGGGACAGGGTTCAATCAGCCCCAGCATTTT	CASSDPSGTGFNQPQHF
TRBV28	15	many	-	TRBJ2-1	TGTGCCAGCAGTTTAGCGGGTGACTCCTACAATGAGCAGTTCTTC	CASSLAGDSYNEQFF
TRBV20-1	12	many	-	TRBJ2-3	TGCAGTGCCAGAGCGAGCACAGATACGCAGTATTTT	CSARASTDTQYF
TRBV9	15	-	-	TRBJ1-5	TGTGCCAGCAGCCCCTCCTCAGGGAACAATCAGCCCCAGCATTTT	CASSPSSGNNQPQHF
TRBV7-2	20	many	TRBD2	TRBJ2-1	TGTGCCAGCAGCCGCGATCCCGGGACTAGCGGGAGTTATTGGGTCAGGGAGCAGTTCTTC	CASSRDPGTSGSYWVREQFF
TRBV29-1	17	-	-	TRBJ2-1	TGCAGCGGGCCTGGCGTTGGCTTTTGGGGGTCCTACAATGAGCAGTTCTTC	CSGPGVGFWGSYNEQFF
TRBV5-1	16	many	-	TRBJ1-6	TGCGCCAGCAGCTTGGGGACAGTCGAGATTAATTCACCCCTCCACTTT	CASSLGTVEINSPLHF
TRBV28	15	few	-	TRBJ1-2	TGTGCCAGCAGTTTATTCCCTCCCATGGGGGGTGGCTACACCTTC	CASSLFPPMGGGYTF
TRBV12-3/TRBV12-4	15	-	-	TRBJ1-1	TGTGCCAGCAGCCTTAGCGGGTCCATGAACACTGAAGCTTTCTTT	CASSLSGSMNTEAFF
TRBV4-2	16	many	TRBD2	TRBJ2-1	TGTGCCAGCAGCCAAGTCGAGACTAGCGGATTGAATGAGCAGTTCTTC	CASSQVETSGLNEQFF
TRBV6-5	14	-	-	TRBJ1-1	TGTGCCAGCAGCAGGGACCATTTGAACACTGAAGCTTTCTTT	CASSRDHLNTEAFF
TRBV7-2	16	-	-	TRBJ1-4	TGTGCCAGCAGCTCTAAAACCGGGACTGCACCGGAAAAACTGTTTTTT	CASSSKTGTAPEKLFF
TRBV9	15	-	TRBD1	TRBJ2-1	TGTGCCAGCAGCGTAGAGGACAGGGAAACCAATGAGCAGTTCTTC	CASSVEDRETNEQFF
TRBV2	10	few	-	TRBJ2-5	TGTGCCAGCGGTGCGGAGACCCAGTACTTC	CASGAETQYF
TRBV5-1	15	-	-	TRBJ1-6	TGCGCCAGCAGCTTGACACGGTCCTATAATTCACCCCTCCACTTT	CASSLTRSYNSPLHF
TRBV9	14	-	TRBD2	TRBJ2-1	TGTGCCAGCAGCGCGACTAGCGGGAGGGGGGAGCAGTTCTTC	CASSATSGRGEQFF
TRBV20-1	15	many	TRBD2	TRBJ2-3	TGCAGTGCTAGCTCCCCTAGCGGGAGGACAGATACGCAGTATTTT	CSASSPSGRTDTQYF
TRBV7-8	16	many	TRBD1	TRBJ1-5	TGTGCCAGCAGCTTTGACAGGGGGCATAGCAATCAGCCCCAGCATTTT	CASSFDRGHSNQPQHF
TRBV7-9	12	few	-	TRBJ1-1	TGTGCCAGCAGTCCCGATGGAGCTGAAGCTTTCTTT	CASSPDGAEAFF
TRBV7-2	14	few	-	TRBJ1-5	TGTGCCAGCAGCTTAGATATCTACAATCAGCCCCAGCATTTT	CASSLDIYNQPQHF
TRBV3-1	17	-	-	TRBJ1-3	TGTGCCAGCAGCCAAGATCAGGGCGGGATCTCTGGAAACACCATATATTTT	CASSQDQGGISGNTIYF
TRBV18	21	few	TRBD2	TRBJ2-3	TGTGCCAGCTCACGCCGTTTAAGTTCTAGCGGGAGAGAAGAAGGCACAGATACGCAGTATTTT	CASSRRLSSSGREEGTDTQYF
TRBV18	15	-	-	TRBJ2-1	TGTGCCAGCTCCGGAGGGACCGAAATTTACAATGAGCAGTTCTTC	CASSGGTEIYNEQFF
TRBV7-8	14	many	TRBD2	TRBJ2-7	TGTGCCAGCAGCTTAGTTAGCGGGAGTAACCGAGCATACTTC	CASSLVSGSNRAYF